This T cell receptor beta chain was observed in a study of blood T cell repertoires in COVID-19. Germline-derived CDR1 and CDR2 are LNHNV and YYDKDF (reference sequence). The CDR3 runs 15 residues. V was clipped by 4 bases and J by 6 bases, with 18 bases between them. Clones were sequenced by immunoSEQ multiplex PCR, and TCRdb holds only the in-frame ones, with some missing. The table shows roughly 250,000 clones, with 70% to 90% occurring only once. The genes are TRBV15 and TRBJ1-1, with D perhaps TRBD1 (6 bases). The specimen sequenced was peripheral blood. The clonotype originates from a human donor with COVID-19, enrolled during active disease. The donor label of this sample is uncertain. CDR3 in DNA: TGTGCCACCAGCAAGGGGAACAGGGCGATCGCTGAAGCTTTCTTT. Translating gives CATSKGNRAIAEAFF.